The 2 T cell receptor beta chains presented below share a single source sample, sequenced in a study of cytotoxic CD8 clonotypes in ibrutinib-treated CLL (dated by TCRdb to the early 2020s). The method was the immunoSEQ multiplex PCR assay. In TCRdb, the immuneACCESS table is reduced to in-frame sequences with V and J assigned. These tables do not hold every clone; where another copy was compared, an unresolved V gene accounts for under half, and the others remain unexplained. A total of around 25,000 clones appear in this sample, 65% to 70% of them only once. The ten largest clones represent approximately 50% of the sample. According to the study, the label for this sample's time point signals: progressive disease on ibrutinib. The specimen was PBMCs, collected at disease progression, from a patient treated with ibrutinib. These receptors originate from a human donor with chronic lymphocytic leukemia.

The chain has TRBV5-1 and TRBJ1-1; D is uncertain. The CDR3 runs to 14 residues. The V gene's germline CDR1 is SGHRS and CDR2 YFSETQ. Trimming took off 0 bases at V and 1 base at J, with 7 bases between the two ends. CDR3 nucleotides: TGCGCCAGCAGCTTGGACAACCCGAACACTGAAGCTTTCTTT. Amino acids: CASSLDNPNTEAFF.

V usage is TRBV19 and J usage is TRBJ1-2, with D perhaps matching TRBD1 (5 bases). The CDR3 extends over 14 amino acids. The V gene's germline CDR1 is LNHDA and CDR2 SQIVND (reference sequence). Trimming removed 7 bases from V and 3 bases from J, with 15 bases in between. The CDR3 loop reads CASTRRGSYYGYTF. CDR3 coding DNA: TGTGCCAGTACTCGGAGGGGTAGCTACTATGGCTACACCTTC.